The 3 T cell receptor beta chains below all came from one sample that was sequenced in a study of OX40 agonist ivuxolimab in advanced cancers. The protocol was immunoSEQ multiplex PCR, while the TCRdb copy is restricted to in-frame clones and leaves out a portion. The data contain 150,000 to 190,000 clones, roughly 94% of them singletons. This sample comprised CD4+ or CD8+ T cells sorted from blood, obtained in a trial of the OX40 agonist ivuxolimab. The receptors derive from an adult with an advanced solid tumor such as melanoma, head and neck, liver or kidney cancer.

The V call is TRBV5-4, the J call TRBJ2-1; no reliable D call. Germline V lookup: CDR1 SGHNT, CDR2 YYREEE (reference sequence). Trimming stripped 0 bases from V and 7 bases from J, with 11 bases between. There are 14 residues in the CDR3. The CDR3, as DNA: TGTGCCAGCAGCTTGGAGGTTTCTTGGAATGAGCAGTTCTTC. It encodes CASSLEVSWNEQFF.

The J gene is TRBJ2-3, the V gene TRBV9; D is unclear. V dropped 4 bases and J dropped 5 bases, with 8 bases sitting between them. Looked up from germline, CDR1 is SGDLS and CDR2 is YYNGEE. CDR3 length: 12 residues. The CDR3 here is CASSTRGDTQYF. In nucleotides, the CDR3 is TGTGCCAGCAGCACACGAGGAGATACGCAGTATTTT.

The genes are TRBV25-1 and TRBJ2-5; D is unresolved. This CDR3 has 11 amino acids. Germline V lookup: CDR1 MGHDK, CDR2 SYGVNS. V was pared by 10 bases and J by 2 bases, with 8 bases between. This chain's CDR3 is CATSWQETQYF. In nucleotides, the CDR3 is TGTGCCACCTCGTGGCAAGAGACCCAGTACTTC.